Shown below are 12 T cell receptor beta chains from a single sample sequenced in a study of cytomegalovirus exposure and HLA in healthy donors. The PCR made use of 60 Vbeta and 13 Jbeta primers. Profiled with immunoSEQ multiplex PCR; TCRdb holds only in-frame clones, not every one. The table lists 110,000 or so clones, 81% of them singletons. The sequenced material came from PBMCs. Receptors originate from a woman in her 30s in good health and CMV-seronegative.

The gene calls are TRBV9 and TRBJ2-3; TRBD2 aligns across 7 bases. The germline gives CDR1 SGDLS, CDR2 YYNGEE. J gave up 5 bases and V 0 bases, and 9 bases lay outside the gene matches. The CDR3 covers 16 residues. The CDR3 nucleotides are TGTGCCAGCAGCGTAGGTTCTAGCGGAGTCGGAGATACGCAGTATTTT. It specifies CASSVGSSGVGDTQYF.

The chain combines TRBV13 with TRBJ2-2, with 14 bases fitting TRBD2. The V and J ends lost 5 bases and 6 bases, in that order; junction bases with no gene match: 11. Germline CDR1 reads PRHDT; CDR2 reads FYEKMQ (reference sequence). This CDR3 comprises 18 residues. The CDR3 is CASSVTGLAGVDAGELFF. For the CDR3, the DNA is TGTGCCAGCAGCGTCACGGGACTAGCGGGAGTGGACGCCGGGGAGCTGTTTTTT.

The rearrangement joins TRBV11-2 to TRBJ2-5, with a weak D call TRBD1 (5 bases). Germline V gives CDR1 SGHAT, CDR2 FQNNGV. Trimming left V 4 bases short and J 2 bases short, with 14 bases between. The length of the CDR3 is 15 residues. CDR3 in DNA: TGTGCCAGCAGCTCGGTCGACAGACAGCAAGAGACCCAGTACTTC. Translation: CASSSVDRQQETQYF.

The chain joins TRBV9 to TRBJ1-6; 8 bases line up with TRBD1. The junction had 7 bases not matched to a gene; V was cut back by 3 bases and J by 8 bases. The CDR3 runs to 15 residues. Looked up from germline, CDR1 is SGDLS and CDR2 is YYNGEE. In nucleotides, the CDR3 is TGTGCCAGCAGCGCGGACAGGGCGGGGGATTCACCCCTCCACTTT. This codes for CASSADRAGDSPLHF.

The rearrangement uses TRBV7-2 and TRBJ2-2; 13 bases agree with TRBD2. The J segment lost 3 bases and the V segment lost 4 bases, leaving 8 bases of the junction unmatched. The length of the CDR3 is 18 residues. Per the germline V gene, CDR1 is SGHTA and CDR2 is FQGNSA. CDR3 DNA: TGTGCCAGCAGCTCGACAATAGGACTAGCGGGAGACACCGGGGAGCTGTTTTTT. This codes for CASSSTIGLAGDTGELFF. Combining the CDR3 with reference TRBV7-2 and TRBJ2-2 gives the whole variable domain GAGVSQSPSNKVTEKGKDVELRCDPISGHTALYWYRQSLGQGLEFLIYFQGNSAPDKSGLPSDRFSAERTGGSVSTLTIQRTQQEDSAVYLCASSSTIGLAGDTGELFFGEGSRLTVL.

This clone has more than one count but fewer than ten. The chain is built from TRBV5-4 and TRBJ2-5, with D tentatively TRBD1 (6 bases). The V end was cut by 4 bases, the J end by 4 bases, with 14 bases between. Germline-derived CDR1 and CDR2 are SGHNT and YYREEE (reference sequence). The length of the CDR3 is 14 residues. In DNA form, the CDR3 reads TGTGCCAGCAGCCTAAGGGCAGGGGCAGAGACCCAGTACTTC. This encodes CASSLRAGAETQYF. The whole variable domain, filled in from reference TRBV5-4 and TRBJ2-5, reads ETGVTQSPTHLIKTRGQQVTLRCSSQSGHNTVSWYQQALGQGPQFIFQYYREEENGRGNFPPRFSGLQFPNYSSELNVNALELDDSALYLCASSLRAGAETQYFGPGTRLLVL.

In its sample, this clone was seen once. The chain recombines TRBV28 with TRBJ2-7, with TRBD2 identical over 14 bases. With 1 base clipped from V and 4 bases from J, the junction kept 6 bases outside the gene matches. The germline V gene has CDR1 MDHEN and CDR2 SYDVKM. The CDR3 extends over 17 amino acids. For the CDR3, the DNA is TGTGCCAGCAGTTTATCTACCGGGACTAGCGGGAGATACGAGCAGTACTTC. Protein product: CASSLSTGTSGRYEQYF.

This chain links TRBV30 with TRBJ2-2; a possible D gene is TRBD1 (5 bases). V was shortened by 2 bases and J by 1 base, with 8 bases between the two germline ends. Germline-derived CDR1 and CDR2 are GTSNPN and SVGIG (reference sequence). The length of the CDR3 is 14 residues. CDR3 amino acids: CAWSTTGNTGELFF. The CDR3, as DNA: TGTGCCTGGAGTACAACAGGGAACACCGGGGAGCTGTTTTTT.

V is TRBV5-1 and J is TRBJ2-7; 8 nucleotides align to TRBD1. The CDR3 spans 15 residues. After removal of 4 bases from V and 2 bases from J, the junction contained 8 bases not matched to a gene. CDR1 and CDR2 (germline): SGHRS, YFSETQ. The chain's CDR3 is CASSNPRQGTYEQYF. CDR3 DNA: TGCGCCAGCAGCAACCCTCGACAGGGGACCTACGAGCAGTACTTC.

The CDR3 coding sequence is TGTGCCAGTAGTAGCCCGCGGACTAGCCTGTACTTC. Translated, it gives CASSSPRTSLYF. The V gene is TRBV19, the J gene TRBJ2-7, with 8 bases identical to TRBD2. The germline V gene encodes CDR1 LNHDA and CDR2 SQIVND (reference sequence). The V segment lost 4 bases and the J segment 12 bases; nucleotides outside the gene matches: 8. The CDR3 covers 12 residues.

This chain joins TRBV2 and TRBJ2-1, with D possibly TRBD2 on 6 matching bases. CDR3 length: 16 residues. V was cut by 3 bases and J by 6 bases, with 18 bases left in between. The V gene's germline CDR1 is SNHLY and CDR2 FYNNEI. DNA of the CDR3: TGTGCCAGCAGTGAGAAGGGCGGGATTTTAGTCAATGAGCAGTTCTTC. It codes for CASSEKGGILVNEQFF.

V usage is TRBV19 and J usage is TRBJ1-6, with TRBD1 matching 7 bases. From germline, CDR1 is LNHDA and CDR2 SQIVND (reference sequence). CDR3 length: 15 residues. Losses at the gene ends were 8 bases for V and 4 bases for J; bases not matched to a gene: 8. CDR3 loop: CASQTRDSYNSPLHF. Written as DNA, the CDR3 is TGTGCCAGTCAAACCCGGGACAGTTATAATTCACCCCTCCACTTT.